The source of this T cell receptor (beta chain) is a study of cytotoxic CD8 clonotypes in ibrutinib-treated CLL. For the study at large: The subjects consisted of about 10 relapsed/refractory and some 15 treatment-naive individuals, with 17 to 18 IGHV unmutated. General study results and limits: Sampling times (in sustained-remission versus progressing patients) were not the same.

Remarks on this clone: Its antigen remains unidentified.

Libraries were prepared by immunoSEQ multiplex PCR; TCRdb keeps only in-frame clonotypes and omits some of them. Of roughly 150,000 clones listed, around nine tenths were seen once; the top ten hold about 3%. The CDR3 length is 17 residues. Deletions cut 0 bases from V and 10 bases from J, with 24 bases between. This clonotype was sampled from a human donor with chronic lymphocytic leukemia. The sequencing here drew on PBMCs, taken at disease progression, from a patient treated with ibrutinib. This chain joins TRBV23-1 and TRBJ1-1; maybe TRBD1 (5 bases). TRBV23-1 is given ORF status, its function remaining uncertain. DNA of the CDR3: TGCGCCAGCAGTCAATCTTCAGGGTTAGTTTCTCCTTTCGGAGCTTTCTTT. This codes for CASSQSSGLVSPFGAFF.